A single sample is the source of the 7 T cell receptor beta chains below, sequenced in a study of OX40 agonist ivuxolimab in advanced cancers. The table came from immunoSEQ multiplex PCR; TCRdb's copy has only in-frame clones and leaves some out. The data contain some 42,000 clones, roughly four fifths of them singletons. Sequencing was performed on CD4+ or CD8+ T cells sorted from blood, taken in a trial of the OX40 agonist ivuxolimab. All receptors derive from an adult with an advanced solid tumor such as melanoma, head and neck, liver or kidney cancer.

The rearrangement uses TRBV5-1 and TRBJ2-1; TRBD1 matches at 7 bases. In germline, CDR1 is SGHRS, CDR2 YFSETQ. This CDR3 has 15 residues. With 3 bases clipped from V and 9 bases from J, the junction kept 12 bases outside the gene matches. CDR3: CASSSEPGQPPEQFF. CDR3 DNA sequence: TGCGCCAGCAGCTCGGAGCCGGGACAGCCTCCTGAGCAGTTCTTC.

The chain recombines TRBV5-8 with TRBJ1-1, with 7 positions matching TRBD1. The trim removed 4 bases at V and 1 base at J, leaving 7 bases unmatched. This CDR3 has 15 residues. The germline gives CDR1 SGHTS, CDR2 YDEGEE. The CDR3 spells CASSIDPGGNTEAFF. In DNA form, the CDR3 reads TGTGCCAGCAGCATCGATCCAGGGGGGAACACTGAAGCTTTCTTT.

This chain uses TRBV2 with TRBJ2-1; perhaps TRBD2 as D (6 bases). Germline CDR1 reads SNHLY; CDR2 reads FYNNEI. V lost 8 bases to trimming and J lost 4 bases, with 18 bases between them. This CDR3 is 15 amino acids long. The CDR3 region is CASAEGLTFYNEQFF. CDR3 DNA: TGTGCCAGCGCGGAGGGGCTAACCTTTTACAATGAGCAGTTCTTC. Full variable domain (missing parts from reference TRBV2 and TRBJ2-1): EPEVTQTPSHQVTQMGQEVILRCVPISNHLYFYWYRQILGQKVEFLVSFYNNEISEKSEIFDDQFSVERPDGSNFTLKIRSTKLEDSAMYFCASAEGLTFYNEQFFGPGTRLTVL.

The rearrangement uses TRBV5-6 and TRBJ2-3, with D possibly matching TRBD1 (6 bases). CDR3 length equals 16 residues. The V end was cut by 2 bases, the J end by 3 bases, with 16 bases between. Germline-derived CDR1 and CDR2 are SGHDT and YYEEEE. The CDR3 reads CASSLGPGQGTDTQYF. In DNA form, the CDR3 reads TGTGCCAGCAGCTTAGGCCCGGGCCAGGGGACAGATACGCAGTATTTT. Full variable domain (rest looked up from reference TRBV5-6 and TRBJ2-3): DAGVTQSPTHLIKTRGQQVTLRCSPKSGHDTVSWYQQALGQGPQFIFQYYEEEERQRGNFPDRFSGHQFPNYSSELNVNALLLGDSALYLCASSLGPGQGTDTQYFGPGTRLTVL.

This chain connects TRBV10-2 to TRBJ2-7; D is tentatively TRBD1 or TRBD2 (5 bases each). V lost 3 bases to trimming and J lost 3 bases, with 21 bases between them. The CDR3 consists of 17 residues. CDR1 and CDR2 (germline): WSHSY, SAAADI. CDR3 residues: CASSELLGPTPDYEQYV. DNA of the CDR3: TGCGCCAGCAGTGAATTACTGGGACCCACCCCGGACTACGAGCAGTACGTC.

This chain connects TRBV5-1 to TRBJ2-1, with TRBD2 identical over 9 bases. Trimming took 0 bases from V and 9 from J; bases not matched to a gene: 10. This CDR3 is 16 amino acids long. The germline V gene has CDR1 SGHRS and CDR2 YFSETQ. The CDR3 nucleotides read TGCGCCAGCAGCTTGGATCAGGCGGGAGGGCCGGTTGAGCAGTTCTTC. Translation: CASSLDQAGGPVEQFF.

This sequence joins TRBV5-4 and TRBJ1-1, with a possible D match to TRBD1 (6 bases). Per the germline V gene, CDR1 is SGHNT and CDR2 is YYREEE (reference sequence). The CDR3 runs 15 residues. The V and J ends lost 0 bases and 7 bases respectively, with 16 bases between them. This CDR3 reads CASSLDSTGSNEAFF. The CDR3 nucleotides are TGTGCCAGCAGCTTGGACTCTACAGGGTCCAATGAAGCTTTCTTT.